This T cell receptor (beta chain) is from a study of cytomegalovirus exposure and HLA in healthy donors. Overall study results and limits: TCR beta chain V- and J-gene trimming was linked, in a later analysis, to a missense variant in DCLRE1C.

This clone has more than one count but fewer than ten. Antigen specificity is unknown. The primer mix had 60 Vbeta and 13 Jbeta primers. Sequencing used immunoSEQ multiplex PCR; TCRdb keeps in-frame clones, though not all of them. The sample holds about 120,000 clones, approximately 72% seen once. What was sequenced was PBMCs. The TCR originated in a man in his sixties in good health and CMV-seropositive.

This CDR3 is CASSRGDRANTDTQYF. In nucleotides, the CDR3 is TGTGCCAGCAGCCGGGGGGACAGGGCGAACACAGATACGCAGTATTTT. The rearrangement uses TRBV5-5 and TRBJ2-3; TRBD1 matches 9 bases. V dropped 4 bases and J dropped 2; count of bases not matched to a gene: 8. Germline-derived CDR1 and CDR2 are SGHKS and YYEKEE (reference sequence). This CDR3 contains 16 residues.